The following is a T cell receptor beta chain sequence with its context. 13 Jbeta primers and 60 Vbeta primers were used for the PCR. Data came from immunoSEQ multiplex PCR; TCRdb stores just in-frame clones and leaves some out. Among about 100,000 clones listed, approximately 80% were seen once. The CDR3 sequence is 14 residues long. V dropped 6 bases and J dropped 3 bases, with 12 bases sitting between them. The germline V gene encodes CDR1 LNHDA and CDR2 SQIVND (reference sequence). The data were taken from a study of cytomegalovirus exposure and HLA in healthy donors. About the study: Findings of an earlier analysis included 117 million unique TCR beta sequences from about 180 million T cells. Out of 398 genotyped donors, about 80% belonged to the Caucasian-associated ancestry cluster. Unique TCRs numbering around 80 million, obtained from HLA-typed donors, made up an early data release.

Participants comprised healthy donors of bone marrow. The specimen sequenced was PBMCs. The V call is TRBV19, the J call TRBJ1-5; D might be TRBD1 (6 bases). The receptor was derived from a female donor in good health and CMV-seropositive. Here the CDR3 reads CASRMDRPNQPQHF. CDR3 in DNA: TGTGCCAGTAGGATGGACAGACCCAATCAGCCCCAGCATTTT.